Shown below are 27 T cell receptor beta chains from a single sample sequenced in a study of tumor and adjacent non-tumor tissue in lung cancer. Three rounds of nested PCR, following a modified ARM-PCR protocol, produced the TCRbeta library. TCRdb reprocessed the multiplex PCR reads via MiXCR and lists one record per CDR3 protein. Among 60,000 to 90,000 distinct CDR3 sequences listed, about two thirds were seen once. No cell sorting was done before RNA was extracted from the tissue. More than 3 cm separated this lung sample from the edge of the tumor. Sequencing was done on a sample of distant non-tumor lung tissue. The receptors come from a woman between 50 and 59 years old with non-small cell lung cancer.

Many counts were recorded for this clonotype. The CDR3 is CASSFLTGGFNTGELFF. CDR3 DNA: TGTGCCAGCAGCTTTCTTACAGGGGGCTTTAACACCGGGGAGCTGTTTTTT. The chain uses TRBV11-2 and TRBJ2-2; 9 nucleotides line up with TRBD1. The CDR3 spans 17 residues. Germline CDR1 is SGHAT and CDR2 is FQNNGV. J gave up 2 bases and V 3 bases, and 7 bases lay outside the gene matches. Drawing the rest from reference TRBV11-2 and TRBJ2-2, the complete variable domain is EAGVAQSPRYKIIEKRQSVAFWCNPISGHATLYWYQQILGQGPKLLIQFQNNGVVDDSQLPKDRFSAERLKGVDSTLKIQPAKLEDSAVYLCASSFLTGGFNTGELFFGEGSRLTVL.

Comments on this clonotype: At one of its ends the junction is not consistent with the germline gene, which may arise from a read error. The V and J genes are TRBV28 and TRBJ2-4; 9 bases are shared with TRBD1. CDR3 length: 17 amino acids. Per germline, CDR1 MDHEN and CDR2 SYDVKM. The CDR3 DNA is TGTGCCAGCAGTTTAGGCGGGACAGGGTCGGCCAAAAACATTCAGTGCTTC. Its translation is CASSLGGTGSAKNIQCF.

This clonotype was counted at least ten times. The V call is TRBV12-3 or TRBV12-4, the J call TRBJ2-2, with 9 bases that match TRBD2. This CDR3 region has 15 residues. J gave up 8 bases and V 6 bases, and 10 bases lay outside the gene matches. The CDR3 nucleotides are TGTGCCAGCAGAACACCGGGACTAGCATCTGGGGAGCTGTTTTTT. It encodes CASRTPGLASGELFF.

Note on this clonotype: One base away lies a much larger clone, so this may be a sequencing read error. The CDR3 nucleotides read TGCAGCGTTGAACGGGGCGGCTATGGCTACACCTTC. It encodes CSVERGGYGYTF. The genes are TRBV29-1 and TRBJ1-2; D perhaps matches TRBD1 (5 bases). The V and J ends lost 2 bases and 4 bases respectively, with 8 bases between them. Germline V CDR1 and CDR2: SQVTM, ANQGSEA. The CDR3 runs 12 residues.

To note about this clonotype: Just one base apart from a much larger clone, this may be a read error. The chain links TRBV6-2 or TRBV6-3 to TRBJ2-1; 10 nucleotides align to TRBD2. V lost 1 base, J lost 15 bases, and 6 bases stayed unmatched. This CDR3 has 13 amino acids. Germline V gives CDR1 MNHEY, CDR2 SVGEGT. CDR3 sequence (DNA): TGTGCCAGCAGTTACTTACCTAGCGGGAGTCGGTTCTTC. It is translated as CASSYLPSGSRFF.

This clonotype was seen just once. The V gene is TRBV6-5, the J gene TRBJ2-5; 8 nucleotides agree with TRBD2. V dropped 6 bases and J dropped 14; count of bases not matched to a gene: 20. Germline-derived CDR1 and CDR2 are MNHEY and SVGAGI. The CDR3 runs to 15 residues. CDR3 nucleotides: TGTGCCAGCAGAGTAGGCGCGGGAGGTTCGGGGGGCCAATACTTC. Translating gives CASRVGAGGSGGQYF.

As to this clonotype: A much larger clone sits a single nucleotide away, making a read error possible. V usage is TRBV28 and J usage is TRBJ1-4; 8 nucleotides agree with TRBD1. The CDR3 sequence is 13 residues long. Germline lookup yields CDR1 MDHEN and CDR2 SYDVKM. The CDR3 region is CTSTGGTNEKLFF. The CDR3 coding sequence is TGTACCAGTACAGGGGGAACTAATGAAAAACTGTTTTTT.

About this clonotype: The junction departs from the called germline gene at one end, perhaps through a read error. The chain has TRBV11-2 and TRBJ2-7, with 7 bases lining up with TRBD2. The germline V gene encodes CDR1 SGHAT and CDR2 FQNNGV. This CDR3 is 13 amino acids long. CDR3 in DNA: TGTCCCAGTAGCTTAGCTAGCGGTTACGAGCAGTACTTC. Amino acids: CPSSLASGYEQYF.

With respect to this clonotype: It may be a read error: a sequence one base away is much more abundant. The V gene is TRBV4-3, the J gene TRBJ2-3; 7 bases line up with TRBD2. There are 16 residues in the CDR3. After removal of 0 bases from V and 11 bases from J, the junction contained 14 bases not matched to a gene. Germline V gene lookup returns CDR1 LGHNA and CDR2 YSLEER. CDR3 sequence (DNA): TGCGCCAGCAGCCAAGATACAGCGGGATGGGGCGGTATGCAGTATTTT. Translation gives CASSQDTAGWGGMQYF.

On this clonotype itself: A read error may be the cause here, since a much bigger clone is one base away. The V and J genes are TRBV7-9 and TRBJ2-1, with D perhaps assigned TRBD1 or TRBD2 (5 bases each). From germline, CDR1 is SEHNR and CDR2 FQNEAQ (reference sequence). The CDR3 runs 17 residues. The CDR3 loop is CANSLALGTGPYNEQFF. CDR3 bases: TGTGCCAACAGCTTAGCGCTGGGGACCGGGCCGTACAATGAGCAGTTCTTC.

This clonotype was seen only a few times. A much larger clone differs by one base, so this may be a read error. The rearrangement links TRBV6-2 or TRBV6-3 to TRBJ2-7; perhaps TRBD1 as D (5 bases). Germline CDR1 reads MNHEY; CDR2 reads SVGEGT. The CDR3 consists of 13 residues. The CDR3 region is CVSSYRQPYEQYF. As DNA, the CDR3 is TGTGTCAGCAGTTACAGGCAGCCCTACGAGCAGTACTTC.

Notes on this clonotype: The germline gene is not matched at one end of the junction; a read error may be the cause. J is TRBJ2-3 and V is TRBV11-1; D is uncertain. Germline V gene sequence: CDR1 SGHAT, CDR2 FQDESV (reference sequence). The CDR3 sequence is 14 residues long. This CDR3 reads CASSLETGTDTQYF. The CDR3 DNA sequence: TGTGCCAGTAGCTTAGAGACGGGCACAGATACGCAGTATTTT.

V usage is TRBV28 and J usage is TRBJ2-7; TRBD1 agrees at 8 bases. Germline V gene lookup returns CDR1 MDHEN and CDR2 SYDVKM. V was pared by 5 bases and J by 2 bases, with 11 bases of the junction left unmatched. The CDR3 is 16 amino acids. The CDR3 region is CASSETTGTGTYEQYF. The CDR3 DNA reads TGTGCCAGCAGTGAGACGACCGGGACAGGTACCTACGAGCAGTACTTC.

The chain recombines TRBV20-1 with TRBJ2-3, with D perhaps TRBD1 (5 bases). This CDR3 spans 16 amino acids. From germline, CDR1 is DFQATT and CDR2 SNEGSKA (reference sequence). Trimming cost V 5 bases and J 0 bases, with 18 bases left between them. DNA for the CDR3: TGCAGTGCTCCGGGTACTAACAGGCGAAGCACAGATACGCAGTATTTT. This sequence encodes CSAPGTNRRSTDTQYF.

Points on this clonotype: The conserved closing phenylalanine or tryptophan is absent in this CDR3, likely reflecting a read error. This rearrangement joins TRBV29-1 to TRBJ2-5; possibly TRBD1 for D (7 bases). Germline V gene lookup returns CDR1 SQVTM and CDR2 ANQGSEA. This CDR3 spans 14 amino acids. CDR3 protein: CSVSQGGFQEIQYL. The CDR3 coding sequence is TGCAGCGTTTCTCAGGGGGGATTTCAAGAGATCCAGTACCTC.

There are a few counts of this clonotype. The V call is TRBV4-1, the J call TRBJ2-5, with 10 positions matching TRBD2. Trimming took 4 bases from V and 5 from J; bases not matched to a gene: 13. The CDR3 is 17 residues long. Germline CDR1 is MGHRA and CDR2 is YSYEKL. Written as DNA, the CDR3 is TGCGCCAGCAGCCTGCGGCTAGCGGGAGTACAACAGGAGACCCAGTACTTC. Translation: CASSLRLAGVQQETQYF.

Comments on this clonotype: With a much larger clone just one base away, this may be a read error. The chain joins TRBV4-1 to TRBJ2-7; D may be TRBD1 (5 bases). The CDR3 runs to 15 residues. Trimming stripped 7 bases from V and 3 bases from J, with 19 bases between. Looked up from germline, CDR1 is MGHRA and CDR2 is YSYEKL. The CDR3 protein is CASTLFLRTSYEQYF. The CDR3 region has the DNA TGCGCCAGCACCCTCTTCCTCAGGACAAGCTACGAGCAGTACTTC.

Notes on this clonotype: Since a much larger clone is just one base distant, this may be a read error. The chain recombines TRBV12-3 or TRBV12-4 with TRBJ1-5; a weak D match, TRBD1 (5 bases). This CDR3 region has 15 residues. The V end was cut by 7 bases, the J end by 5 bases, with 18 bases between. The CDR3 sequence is CASNFGARRHQPQHF. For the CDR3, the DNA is TGTGCCAGCAATTTTGGGGCCAGGAGGCATCAGCCCCAGCATTTT.

CDR3 amino acids: CASSPQGNTARDEQYF. Written as DNA, the CDR3 is TGTGCCAGCAGCCCTCAAGGCAACACAGCTCGGGACGAGCAGTACTTC. The chain couples TRBV11-1 to TRBJ2-7, with D unresolved. Germline V lookup: CDR1 SGHAT, CDR2 FQDESV (reference sequence). CDR3 length equals 16 residues. Trimming removed 5 bases at V and 5 bases at J, with 22 bases between.

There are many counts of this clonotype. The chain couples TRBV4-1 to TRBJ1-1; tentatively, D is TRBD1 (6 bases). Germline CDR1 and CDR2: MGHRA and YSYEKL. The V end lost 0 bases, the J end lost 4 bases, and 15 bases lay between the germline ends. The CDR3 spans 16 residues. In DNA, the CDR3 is TGCGCCAGCAGCCAAGATCCATACAGGGCAAGCACTGAAGCTTTCTTT. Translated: CASSQDPYRASTEAFF.

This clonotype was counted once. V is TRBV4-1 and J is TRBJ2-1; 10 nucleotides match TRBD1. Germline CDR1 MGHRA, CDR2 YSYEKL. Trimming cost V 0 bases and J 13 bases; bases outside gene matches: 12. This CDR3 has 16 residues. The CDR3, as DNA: TGCGCCAGCAGCCAAGAAGTATTTGGGACAGGGGAGGCCCAGTTCTTC. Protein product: CASSQEVFGTGEAQFF.

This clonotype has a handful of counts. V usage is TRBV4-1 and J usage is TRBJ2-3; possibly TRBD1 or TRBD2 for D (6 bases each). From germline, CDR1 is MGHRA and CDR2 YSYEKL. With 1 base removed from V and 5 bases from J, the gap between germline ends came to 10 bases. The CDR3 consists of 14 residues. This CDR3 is CASSQVGGGDTQYF. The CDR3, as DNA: TGCGCCAGCAGCCAAGTTGGAGGGGGAGATACGCAGTATTTT.

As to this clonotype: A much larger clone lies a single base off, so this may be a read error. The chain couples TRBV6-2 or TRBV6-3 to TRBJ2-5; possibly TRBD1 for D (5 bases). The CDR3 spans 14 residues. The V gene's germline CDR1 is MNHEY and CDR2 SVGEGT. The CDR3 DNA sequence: TGTGCCAGCAGTTACGATGCAGGACAAGAGACCCACTACTTC. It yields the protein CASSYDAGQETHYF.

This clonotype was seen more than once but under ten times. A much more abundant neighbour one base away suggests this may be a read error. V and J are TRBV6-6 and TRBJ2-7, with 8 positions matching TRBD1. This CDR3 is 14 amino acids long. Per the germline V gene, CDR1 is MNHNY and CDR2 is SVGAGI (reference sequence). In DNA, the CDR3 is TGTACCAGCAGTTATATGGACAGGGACTACGAGCAGTACTTC. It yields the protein CTSSYMDRDYEQYF.

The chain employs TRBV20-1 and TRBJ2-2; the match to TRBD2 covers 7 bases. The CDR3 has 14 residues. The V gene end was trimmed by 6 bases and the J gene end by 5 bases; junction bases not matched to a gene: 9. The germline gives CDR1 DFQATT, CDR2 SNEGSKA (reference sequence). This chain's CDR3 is CSASLTGGTGELFF. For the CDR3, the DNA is TGCAGTGCATCACTAACGGGAGGTACCGGGGAGCTGTTTTTT.

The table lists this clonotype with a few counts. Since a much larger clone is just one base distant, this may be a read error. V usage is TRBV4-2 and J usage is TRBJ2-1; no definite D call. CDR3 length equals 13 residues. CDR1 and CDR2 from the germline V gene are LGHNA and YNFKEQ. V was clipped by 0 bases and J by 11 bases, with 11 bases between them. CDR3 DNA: TGTGCCAGCAGCCAAGATGTGAATGTCAAGCAGTTCTTC. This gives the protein CASSQDVNVKQFF.

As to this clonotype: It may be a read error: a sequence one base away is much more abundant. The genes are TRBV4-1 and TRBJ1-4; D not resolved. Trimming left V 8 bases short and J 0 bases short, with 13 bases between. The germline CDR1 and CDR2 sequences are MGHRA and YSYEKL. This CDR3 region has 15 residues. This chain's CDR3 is CASFPYITTNEKLFF. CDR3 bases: TGCGCCAGCTTCCCTTACATTACAACTAATGAAAAACTGTTTTTT.